This is a list of T cell receptor beta chains from one sample in a study of vaccination and CD4 T cells after COVID-19. MiXCR was run by TCRdb on the PCR reads, yielding one entry per CDR3 protein. The sample comprises about 19,000 distinct CDR3 sequences, 55% to 60% of which are singletons, and 8% to 10% rests with the top ten. These TCRs are of unknown antigen specificity. Source: CD4+ T cells from blood, cultured in vitro, taken after SARS-CoV-2 vaccination. These TCRs come from a human donor who had recovered from COVID-19. Each CDR3 is given with its conserved first and last residue. Each record gives: clone size, J gene, V gene, CDR3 protein. The listing skips clone size in some rows; elsewhere it reads once, few, many or a size class.

- | TRBJ2-7 | TRBV12-3/TRBV12-4 | CASSSSGRVREQYF
few | TRBJ1-5 | TRBV19 | CASSIRSRGLRNQPQHF
- | TRBJ2-1 | TRBV24-1 | CATSPSSGGPYNEQFF
- | TRBJ2-1 | TRBV6-2/TRBV6-3 | CASKQGSYNEQFF
- | TRBJ2-7 | TRBV6-1 | CASMGGYEQYF
- | TRBJ1-1 | TRBV7-9 | CASSSQWGAARVNTEAFF
once | TRBJ1-1 | TRBV20-1 | CSARSKEGWTEAFF
- | TRBJ1-1 | TRBV19 | CASSISGVSTEAFF
- | TRBJ1-5 | TRBV20-1 | CSATSGSINQPQHF
- | TRBJ2-1 | TRBV7-2 | CASSRGDYNEQFF
few | TRBJ1-5 | TRBV7-2 | CASSLERRGGQPQHF
once | TRBJ1-5 | TRBV7-2 | CASSLGLDQPQHF
few | TRBJ1-2 | TRBV7-8 | CASSSALPSTYGYTF
- | TRBJ1-6 | TRBV12-3/TRBV12-4 | CASSLMDRSPLHF
- | TRBJ2-5 | TRBV2 | CASSEVNSQTQYF
few | TRBJ1-2 | TRBV7-9 | CASSGLERRDGYTF
- | TRBJ2-3 | TRBV6-1 | CASRRDFTDTQYF
few | TRBJ1-5 | TRBV20-1 | CSARSTQPNQPQHF
- | TRBJ2-1 | TRBV2 | CASRRDLNNEQFF
- | TRBJ1-2 | TRBV5-6 | CASSLNPRVGYTF
few | TRBJ2-2 | TRBV27 | CASRPPPPGAPTGELFF
- | TRBJ2-7 | TRBV7-2 | CASSRNYDSRDRGRYEQYF
few | TRBJ2-1 | TRBV20-1 | CSARVPTSGGDEQFF
- | TRBJ1-6 | TRBV30 | CAWSGITLHF
- | TRBJ1-2 | TRBV6-2/TRBV6-3 | CASSPTPGEGYTF